The T cell receptor beta chain under discussion was sequenced for a study of T cell changes during pregnancy in multiple sclerosis. Clones were read by immunoSEQ multiplex PCR, and TCRdb kept only the in-frame ones, dropping some. The sample comprises more than 65,000 clones, roughly 90% of which are singletons, and over 7.5% rests with the top ten. This clone was seen a single time. Sequencing was performed on peripheral blood, taken after pregnancy. This receptor was obtained from a female donor in good health, enrolled as a control in a pregnancy study.

CDR3 residues: CASSLGPSSYEQYF. DNA for the CDR3: TGTGCCAGCAGCTTAGGCCCCAGTTCCTACGAGCAGTACTTC. The V gene is TRBV11-3, the J gene TRBJ2-7; no clear D gene. V was shortened by 1 base and J by 1 base, with 8 bases between the two germline ends. CDR3 length equals 14 residues. CDR1 and CDR2 (germline): SGHNT, YENEEA.